Below, 15 T cell receptor beta chains from the same sample are listed, as sequenced in a study of blood T cell repertoires in COVID-19. Profiled with immunoSEQ multiplex PCR; TCRdb holds only in-frame clones, not every one. The top ten hold around 7% of the sample, which has fewer than 110,000 clones, about 87% seen once. Sequenced material: peripheral blood. These receptors all stem from a man aged 45 to 65 with active or convalescent COVID-19.

This chain connects TRBV7-6 to TRBJ2-1; 7 bases are shared with TRBD2. Germline V lookup: CDR1 SGHVS, CDR2 FNYEAQ. This CDR3 is built from 16 residues. Trimming took 1 base from V and 3 from J; bases not matched to a gene: 6. CDR3 loop: CASSLGLAAFYNEQFF. The CDR3 nucleotides are TGTGCCAGCAGCTTAGGGCTAGCGGCTTTCTACAATGAGCAGTTCTTC.

The rearrangement uses TRBV11-2 and TRBJ2-3; D unclear. CDR1 and CDR2 (germline): SGHAT, FQNNGV. Trimming stripped 1 base from V and 0 bases from J, with 8 bases between. The CDR3 has 15 residues. The CDR3 nucleotides are TGTGCCAGCAGCTTAGCGAGGAGTAGCACAGATACGCAGTATTTT. It translates to CASSLARSSTDTQYF.

This clone has only a few counts. This chain joins TRBV27 and TRBJ2-7; D not certain. The CDR3 extends over 14 amino acids. CDR1 and CDR2 from the germline V gene are MNHEY and SMNVEV (reference sequence). Trimming cost V 2 bases and J 5 bases, with 13 bases left between them. The chain's CDR3 is CASSLSQSSNEQYF. CDR3 sequence (DNA): TGTGCCAGCAGTTTAAGTCAGAGTAGCAACGAGCAGTACTTC.

This chain joins TRBV27 and TRBJ2-7, with 8 positions matching TRBD1. V gave up 5 bases and J gave up 6 bases; unmatched junction bases: 3. The germline V gene has CDR1 MNHEY and CDR2 SMNVEV (reference sequence). The CDR3 covers 12 residues. The CDR3 here is CASSRTGREQYF. CDR3 DNA sequence: TGTGCCAGCAGTAGGACAGGGCGCGAGCAGTACTTC.

This clone came up once. V usage is TRBV7-2 and J usage is TRBJ1-1; tentative D call: TRBD1 (6 bases). Trimming stripped 1 base from V and 5 bases from J, with 14 bases between. The CDR3 extends over 15 amino acids. Looked up from germline, CDR1 is SGHTA and CDR2 is FQGNSA. DNA for the CDR3: TGTGCCAGCAGCTTAGTTGCAGGGGCGTCAACTGAAGCTTTCTTT. This codes for CASSLVAGASTEAFF.

The rearrangement uses TRBV7-2 and TRBJ1-5; weak D call: TRBD1 (5 bases). The germline V gene encodes CDR1 SGHTA and CDR2 FQGNSA. Trimming took off 3 bases at V and 6 bases at J, with 15 bases between the two ends. This CDR3 has 15 residues. The CDR3 coding sequence is TGTGCCAGCAGCTTCCTTAGCCAGGGCCCTCAGCCCCAGCATTTT. It translates to CASSFLSQGPQPQHF.

This clone was seen only a few times. The chain has TRBV29-1 and TRBJ2-1; maybe TRBD1 (6 bases). Germline CDR1 reads SQVTM; CDR2 reads ANQGSEA. This CDR3 is built from 14 residues. Trimming removed 7 bases at V and 4 bases at J, with 17 bases between. In nucleotides, the CDR3 is TGCAGCGGACGTAAAGGGGGTGTGTACAATGAGCAGTTCTTC. Residues: CSGRKGGVYNEQFF.

The chain joins TRBV29-1 to TRBJ2-2; D may be TRBD2 (7 bases). The CDR3 extends over 14 amino acids. Germline CDR1 SQVTM, CDR2 ANQGSEA. V lost 6 bases, J lost 0 bases, and 11 bases lay in between. CDR3 coding DNA: TGCAGCGTGGGGGGGCTAGCGAACACCGGGGAGCTGTTTTTT. Translation gives CSVGGLANTGELFF.

CDR3 protein: CASSEWGGPGNTIYF. CDR3 nucleotides: TGTGCCAGCAGTGAATGGGGGGGGCCTGGAAACACCATATATTTT. The V and J genes are TRBV25-1 and TRBJ1-3; a weak D match, TRBD1 (6 bases). The V end was cut by 1 base, the J end by 2 bases, with 9 bases between. CDR3 size: 15 residues. Germline CDR1 reads MGHDK; CDR2 reads SYGVNS.

The chain recombines TRBV18 with TRBJ2-1, with 7 nucleotides matching TRBD2. Trimming at V came to 2 bases and at J to 1 base, leaving 5 bases not matched to a gene. Germline loops: CDR1 KGHSH, CDR2 LQKENI. The CDR3 has 16 residues. The CDR3 DNA reads TGTGCCAGCTCACCAAACGACGGGAGGTCCTACAATGAGCAGTTCTTC. Its translation is CASSPNDGRSYNEQFF.

The rearrangement uses TRBV12-3 or TRBV12-4 and TRBJ1-5; D unresolved. The CDR3 covers 13 residues. Trimming took 3 bases from V and 6 from J, leaving 9 bases between them. CDR3 loop: CASSFYGGQPQHF. As DNA, the CDR3 is TGTGCCAGCAGTTTTTATGGCGGTCAGCCCCAGCATTTT.

V is TRBV29-1 and J is TRBJ2-1, with TRBD2 identical over 11 bases. Germline loops: CDR1 SQVTM, CDR2 ANQGSEA. V lost 5 bases, J lost 0 bases, and 6 bases stayed unmatched. The CDR3 has 16 residues. CDR3 nucleotide sequence: TGCAGCGTTCAAGGACTAGCGGGCCCCTCCTACAATGAGCAGTTCTTC. Its protein is CSVQGLAGPSYNEQFF.

In nucleotides, the CDR3 is TGTGCCATCAGTGAGTCGGGAGGAAACAATCAGCCCCAGCATTTT. As protein: CAISESGGNNQPQHF. The chain combines TRBV10-3 with TRBJ1-5; no reliable D call. Deletions cut 0 bases from V and 3 bases from J, with 9 bases between. Looked up from germline, CDR1 is ENHRY and CDR2 is SYGVKD. This CDR3 is 15 amino acids long.

This clone was detected only once. The rearrangement links TRBV7-2 to TRBJ2-1; D is uncertain. The germline CDR1 and CDR2 sequences are SGHTA and FQGNSA. This CDR3 is 14 amino acids long. The V gene lost 5 bases and the J gene lost 4 bases, with 12 bases spanning the gap. As DNA, the CDR3 is TGTGCCAGCAGCGAAGCTACGGAGTACAATGAGCAGTTCTTC. Translating gives CASSEATEYNEQFF.

This chain connects TRBV19 to TRBJ1-5, with 7 positions matching TRBD1. With 7 bases clipped from V and 5 bases from J, the junction kept 8 bases outside the gene matches. This CDR3 spans 14 amino acids. Germline CDR1 and CDR2: LNHDA and SQIVND (reference sequence). CDR3 coding DNA: TGTGCCAGTATGGAGGGGGCGGGTGATCAGCCCCAGCATTTT. It translates to CASMEGAGDQPQHF.